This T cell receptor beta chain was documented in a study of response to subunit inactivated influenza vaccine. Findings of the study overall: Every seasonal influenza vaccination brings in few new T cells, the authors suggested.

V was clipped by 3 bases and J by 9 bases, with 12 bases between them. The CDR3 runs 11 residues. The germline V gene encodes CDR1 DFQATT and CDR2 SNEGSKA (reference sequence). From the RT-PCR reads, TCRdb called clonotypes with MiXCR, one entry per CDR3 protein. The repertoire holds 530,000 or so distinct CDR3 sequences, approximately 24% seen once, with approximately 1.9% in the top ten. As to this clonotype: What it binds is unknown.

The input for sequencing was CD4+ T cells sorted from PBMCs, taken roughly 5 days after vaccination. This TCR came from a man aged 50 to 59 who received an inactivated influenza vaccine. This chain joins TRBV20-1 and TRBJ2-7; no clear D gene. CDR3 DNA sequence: TGCAGTGCTAGGAAAGGGAATTGGCAGTACTTC. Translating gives CSARKGNWQYF.